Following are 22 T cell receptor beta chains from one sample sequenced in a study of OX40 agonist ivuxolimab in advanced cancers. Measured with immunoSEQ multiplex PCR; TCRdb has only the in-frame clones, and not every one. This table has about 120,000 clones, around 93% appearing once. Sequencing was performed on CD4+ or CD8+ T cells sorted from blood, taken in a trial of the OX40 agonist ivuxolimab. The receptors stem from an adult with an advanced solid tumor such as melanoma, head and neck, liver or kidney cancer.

Here the CDR3 DNA reads TGTGCCAGCAGGCGGACTAGCACAGATACGCAGTATTTT. It yields the protein CASRRTSTDTQYF. The chain has TRBV2 and TRBJ2-3; D is possibly TRBD2 (5 bases). V shed 6 bases and J shed 0 bases, with 7 bases lying between them. CDR3 size: 13 residues. Germline CDR1 and CDR2: SNHLY and FYNNEI.

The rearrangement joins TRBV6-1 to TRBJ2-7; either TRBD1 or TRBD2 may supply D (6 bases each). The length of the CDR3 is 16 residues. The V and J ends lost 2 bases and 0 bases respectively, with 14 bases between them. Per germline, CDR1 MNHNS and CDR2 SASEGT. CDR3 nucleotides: TGTGCCAGCAGTGAAAAGGGGGGAGGCAGCTCCTACGAGCAGTACTTC. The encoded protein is CASSEKGGGSSYEQYF.

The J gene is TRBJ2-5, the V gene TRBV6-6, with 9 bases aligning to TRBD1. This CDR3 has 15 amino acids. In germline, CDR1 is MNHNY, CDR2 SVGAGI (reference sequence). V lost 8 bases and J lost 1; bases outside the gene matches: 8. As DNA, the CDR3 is TGTGCCAGCTTAAACCGGGACAGGGCCCAAGAGACCCAGTACTTC. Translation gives CASLNRDRAQETQYF.

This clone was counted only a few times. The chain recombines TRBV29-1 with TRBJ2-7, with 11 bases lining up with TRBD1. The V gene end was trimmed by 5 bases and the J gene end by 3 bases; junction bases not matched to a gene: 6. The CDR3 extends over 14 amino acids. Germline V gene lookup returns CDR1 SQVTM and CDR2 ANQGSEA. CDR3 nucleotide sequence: TGCAGCGTTTCCCCGGGACAGGGGGACTACGAGCAGTACTTC. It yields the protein CSVSPGQGDYEQYF.

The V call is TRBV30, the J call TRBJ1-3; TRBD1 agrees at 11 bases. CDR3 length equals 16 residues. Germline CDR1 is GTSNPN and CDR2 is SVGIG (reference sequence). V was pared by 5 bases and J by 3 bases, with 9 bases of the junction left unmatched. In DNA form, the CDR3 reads TGTGCCTGGGCCGGGAGGACAGGGGGCTATGGAAACACCATATATTTT. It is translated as CAWAGRTGGYGNTIYF. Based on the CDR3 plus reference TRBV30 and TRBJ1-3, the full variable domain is SQTIHQWPATLVQPVGSPLSLECTVEGTSNPNLYWYRQAAGRGLQLLFYSVGIGQISSEVPQNLSASRPQDRQFILSSKKLLLSDSGFYLCAWAGRTGGYGNTIYFGEGSWLTVV.

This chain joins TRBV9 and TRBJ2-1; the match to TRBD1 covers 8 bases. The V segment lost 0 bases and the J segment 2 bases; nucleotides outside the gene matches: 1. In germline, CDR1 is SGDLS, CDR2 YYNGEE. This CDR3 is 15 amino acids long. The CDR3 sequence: CASSVGTGTYNEQFF. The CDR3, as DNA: TGTGCCAGCAGCGTAGGGACAGGGACCTACAATGAGCAGTTCTTC.

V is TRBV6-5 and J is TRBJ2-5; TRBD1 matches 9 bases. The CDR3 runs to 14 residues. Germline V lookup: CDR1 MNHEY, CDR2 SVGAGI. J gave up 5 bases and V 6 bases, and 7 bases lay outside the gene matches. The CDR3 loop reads CASRQGASMETQYF. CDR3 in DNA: TGTGCCAGCAGACAGGGGGCCAGCATGGAGACCCAGTACTTC.

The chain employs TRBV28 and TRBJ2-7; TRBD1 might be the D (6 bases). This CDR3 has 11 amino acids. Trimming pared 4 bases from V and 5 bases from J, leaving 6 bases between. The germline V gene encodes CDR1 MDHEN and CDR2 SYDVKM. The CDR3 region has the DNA TGTGCCAGCAGTTCAGGGGACGAGCAGTACTTC. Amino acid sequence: CASSSGDEQYF.

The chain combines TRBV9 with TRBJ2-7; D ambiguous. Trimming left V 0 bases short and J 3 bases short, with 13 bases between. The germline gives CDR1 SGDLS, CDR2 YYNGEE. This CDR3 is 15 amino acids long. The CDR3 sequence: CASSVAWAPRYEQYF. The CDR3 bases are TGTGCCAGCAGCGTAGCTTGGGCCCCCCGCTACGAGCAGTACTTC.

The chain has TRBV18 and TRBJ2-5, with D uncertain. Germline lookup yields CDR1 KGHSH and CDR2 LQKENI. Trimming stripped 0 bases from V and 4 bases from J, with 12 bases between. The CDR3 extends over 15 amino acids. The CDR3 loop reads CASSPPYGSGETQYF. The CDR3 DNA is TGTGCCAGCTCACCACCCTACGGGTCAGGAGAGACCCAGTACTTC.

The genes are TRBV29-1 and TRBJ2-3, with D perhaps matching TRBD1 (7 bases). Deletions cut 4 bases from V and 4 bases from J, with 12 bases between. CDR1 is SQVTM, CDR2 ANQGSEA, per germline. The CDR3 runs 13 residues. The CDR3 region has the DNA TGCAGCGTTGGCCCCAGGGGGGCAGATACGCAGTATTTT. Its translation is CSVGPRGADTQYF.

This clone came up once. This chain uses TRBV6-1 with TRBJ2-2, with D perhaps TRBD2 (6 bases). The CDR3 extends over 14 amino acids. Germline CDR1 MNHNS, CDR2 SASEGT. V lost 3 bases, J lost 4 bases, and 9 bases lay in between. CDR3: CASSDREATGELFF. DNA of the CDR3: TGTGCCAGCAGTGACAGGGAGGCCACCGGGGAGCTGTTTTTT.

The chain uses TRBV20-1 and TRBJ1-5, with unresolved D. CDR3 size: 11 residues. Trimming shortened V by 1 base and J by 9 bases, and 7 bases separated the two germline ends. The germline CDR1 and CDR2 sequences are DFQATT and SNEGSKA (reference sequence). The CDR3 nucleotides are TGCAGTGCTAGAGCCTCGGGGCCCCAGCATTTT. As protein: CSARASGPQHF.

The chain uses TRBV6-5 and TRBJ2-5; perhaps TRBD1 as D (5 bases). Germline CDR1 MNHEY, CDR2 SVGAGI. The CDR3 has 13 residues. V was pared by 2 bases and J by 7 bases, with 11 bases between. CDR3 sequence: CASSYTVRGTQYF. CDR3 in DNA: TGTGCCAGCAGTTACACCGTTAGGGGGACCCAGTACTTC.

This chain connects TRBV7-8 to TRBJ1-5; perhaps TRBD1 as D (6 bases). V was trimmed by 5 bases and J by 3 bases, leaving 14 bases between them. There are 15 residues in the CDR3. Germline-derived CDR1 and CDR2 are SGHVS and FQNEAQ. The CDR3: CASSRGGGNNQPQHF. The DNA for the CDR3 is TGTGCCAGCAGCCGTGGGGGCGGAAACAATCAGCCCCAGCATTTT.

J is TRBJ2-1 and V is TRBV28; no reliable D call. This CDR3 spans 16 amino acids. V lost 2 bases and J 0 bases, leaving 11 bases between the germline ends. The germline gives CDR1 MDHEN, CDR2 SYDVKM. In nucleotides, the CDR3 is TGTGCCAGCAGTTTAGGGCCACGAAGCTCCTACAATGAGCAGTTCTTC. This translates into CASSLGPRSSYNEQFF.

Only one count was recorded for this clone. The CDR3 DNA is TGTGCCAGCAGCCCGAGACGGGGGAGCTCCTACGAGCAGTACTTC. Translating it yields CASSPRRGSSYEQYF. The chain combines TRBV7-2 with TRBJ2-7; the D gene is possibly TRBD2 (6 bases). Trimming stripped 5 bases from V and 0 bases from J, with 14 bases between. The germline gives CDR1 SGHTA, CDR2 FQGNSA. The CDR3 is 15 amino acids.

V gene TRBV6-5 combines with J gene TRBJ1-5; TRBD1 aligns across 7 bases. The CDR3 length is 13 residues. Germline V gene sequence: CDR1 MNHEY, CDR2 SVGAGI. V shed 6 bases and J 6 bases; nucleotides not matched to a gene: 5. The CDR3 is CASRTTGSQPQHF. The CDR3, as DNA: TGTGCCAGCAGAACGACAGGGAGTCAGCCCCAGCATTTT.

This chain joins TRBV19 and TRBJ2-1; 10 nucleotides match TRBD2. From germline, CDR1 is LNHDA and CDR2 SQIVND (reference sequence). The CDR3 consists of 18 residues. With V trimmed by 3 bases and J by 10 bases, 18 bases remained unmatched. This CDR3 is CASSMLGTQGLARGEQFF. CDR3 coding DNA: TGTGCCAGTAGTATGCTCGGGACTCAGGGACTAGCGAGAGGAGAGCAGTTCTTC.

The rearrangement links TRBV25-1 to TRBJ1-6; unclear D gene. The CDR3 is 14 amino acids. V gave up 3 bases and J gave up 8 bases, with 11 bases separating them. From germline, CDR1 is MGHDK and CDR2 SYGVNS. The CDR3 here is CASSDYGVYSPLHF. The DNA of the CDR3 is TGTGCCAGCAGTGATTATGGGGTTTATTCACCCCTCCACTTT.

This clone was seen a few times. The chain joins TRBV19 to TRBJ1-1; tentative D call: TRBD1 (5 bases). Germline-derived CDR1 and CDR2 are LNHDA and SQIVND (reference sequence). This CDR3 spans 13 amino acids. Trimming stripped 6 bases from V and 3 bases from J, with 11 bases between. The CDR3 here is CASRTQGDTEAFF. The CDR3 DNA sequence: TGTGCCAGTAGGACTCAGGGTGACACTGAAGCTTTCTTT.

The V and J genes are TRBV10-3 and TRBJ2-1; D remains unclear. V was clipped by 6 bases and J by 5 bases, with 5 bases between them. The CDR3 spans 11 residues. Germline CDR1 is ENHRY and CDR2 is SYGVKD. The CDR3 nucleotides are TGTGCCATCAGCAAGCACAATGAGCAGTTCTTC. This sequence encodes CAISKHNEQFF.